This T cell receptor (beta chain) was identified in a study of early T cells in non-severe SARS-CoV-2 infection. Whole-study context: Sequencing of bulk RNA from unsorted whole blood was done, without chain pairing.

Trimming took 3 bases from V and 6 from J; bases not matched to a gene: 5. This CDR3 region has 15 residues. This clonotype occurred many times. Its antigen is unidentified. The library protocol tagged individual cDNA molecules with unique molecular identifiers. TCRdb ran MiXCR on the 5' RACE reads and lists one entry per CDR3 protein. The data hold approximately 75,000 distinct CDR3 sequences, with about 4.6% observed a single time. General study results and limits: Anti-spike CD8 specificities were favored by VDJdb matching, whose results missed private and CD4 specificities.

The sequencing here drew on whole blood, taken at baseline. The rearrangement links TRBV12-3 or TRBV12-4 to TRBJ2-3; 11 bases match TRBD2. The receptor was isolated from an adult who was a healthcare worker with PCR-confirmed SARS-CoV-2 infection or an uninfected control (not recorded which). The donor label of this sample is uncertain. The CDR3 DNA follows: TGTGCCAGCAGTTTTTTAGCGGGGGGGCTGGATACGCAGTATTTT. It is translated as CASSFLAGGLDTQYF.